Listed below are T cell receptor beta chains from one sample, sequenced in a study of radiation and T cells in renal cell carcinoma. Assay: immunoSEQ multiplex PCR; the TCRdb copy retains only in-frame clones and omits some. The sample shows more than 95,000 clones, around 82% of them seen only once. The material was blood, obtained from a patient whose treatment included radiotherapy and nephrectomy. The source is a man aged 45-65 years with renal cell carcinoma. Each CDR3 is given with its conserved first and last residue. A D gene is named only where the DNA matches it firmly. Clone size, where shown, is once, few, many, or a class for clones that have expanded.

j_call clone_size v_call d_call cdr3_nt cdr3_aa
TRBJ2-7 - TRBV5-1 TRBD2 TGCGCCAGCAGCGAACGACTTTCGGGTAGCGGGAGGGGCTACGAGCAGTACTTC CASSERLSGSGRGYEQYF
TRBJ2-7 - TRBV6-5 - TGTGCCAGCAGTTCCAGCTCGGACACCTCCTACGAGCAGTACTTC CASSSSSDTSYEQYF
TRBJ2-3 few TRBV10-3 TRBD2 TGTGCCATCAGCGCGGGAGCAGGCACAGATACGCAGTATTTT CAISAGAGTDTQYF
TRBJ2-7 few TRBV5-1 - TGCGCCAGCAGCCCAACCGGGACCCCGTCCTACGAGCAGTACTTC CASSPTGTPSYEQYF
TRBJ1-2 - TRBV6-5 TRBD1 TGTGCCAGCAGTTACGAGGGGGCTTTTGGCTACACCTTC CASSYEGAFGYTF
TRBJ1-5 - TRBV6-5 - TGTGCCAGCAGACGTGACCGGTTTCAACAGCCCCAGCATTTT CASRRDRFQQPQHF
TRBJ2-3 few TRBV19 - TGTGCCAGTATGTCGGAGGGGGGGCAGTCAGATACGCAGTATTTT CASMSEGGQSDTQYF
TRBJ2-1 once TRBV7-2 TRBD2 TGTGCCAGCAGCTCTCGTAGCGGGATCTTGTCCTACAATGAGCAGTTCTTC CASSSRSGILSYNEQFF
TRBJ1-2 - TRBV19 TRBD1 TGTGCCAGTAGTACGAGGGGGACAGGGGCTTCGTACGGCTACACCTTC CASSTRGTGASYGYTF
TRBJ1-5 - TRBV30 - TGTGCCTGGAGTGTTCGTCAGGGGATACTTAGCAATCAGCCCCAGCATTTT CAWSVRQGILSNQPQHF
TRBJ1-5 - TRBV28 - TGTGCCAGCAGTGAACCCTATAGCAATCAGCCCCAGCATTTT CASSEPYSNQPQHF
TRBJ1-4 - TRBV27 - TGTGCCAGCAGCTCTTCAGTCGGGAAACTGTTTTTT CASSSSVGKLFF
TRBJ1-1 few TRBV7-8 TRBD1 TGTGCCAGCAGCTGGACAGGGAACACTGAAGCTTTCTTT CASSWTGNTEAFF
TRBJ1-2 few TRBV4-1 TRBD1 TGCGCCAGCAGCCAAGACCGGACAGGGGGCATCTATGGCTACACCTTC CASSQDRTGGIYGYTF
TRBJ2-6 - TRBV19 - TGTGCCAGTGTCAGAGTCGGAGCTCTCTCTGGGGCCAACGTCCTGACTTTC CASVRVGALSGANVLTF
TRBJ2-5 - TRBV28 TRBD1 TGTGCCAGCAGCCTGTGGACAGGGGTGTTGGAGACCCAGTACTTC CASSLWTGVLETQYF
TRBJ1-3 - TRBV28 TRBD1 TGTGCCAGCAGTTTATGGACAGGGGCTAAGGGAAACACCATATATTTT CASSLWTGAKGNTIYF
TRBJ1-4 - TRBV6-4 TRBD1 TGTGCCAGCAGTTGGGCGGGACAGGGTAATGAAAAACTGTTTTTT CASSWAGQGNEKLFF
TRBJ2-7 - TRBV7-2 TRBD1 TGTGCCAGCAGCAACCGACAGGGCGCCGAGCAGTACTTC CASSNRQGAEQYF
TRBJ1-4 - TRBV18 TRBD1 TGTGCCAGCTCACCGGGACAGATTAATGAAAAACTGTTTTTT CASSPGQINEKLFF
TRBJ2-7 - TRBV5-4 - TGTGCCAGCAGCTTGGCGGTTGGCGAGCAGTACTTC CASSLAVGEQYF
TRBJ1-1 once TRBV6-5 - TGTGCCAGCAGTTACTCGGATAGGGAGAACACTGAAGCTTTCTTT CASSYSDRENTEAFF
TRBJ2-7 - TRBV28 TRBD1 TGTGCCAGCAGTTCACAGGGGCTCGAGCAGTACTTC CASSSQGLEQYF
TRBJ1-6 - TRBV12-5 - TGTGCTAGTGGTTTGGGAGGGTCTTCACCCCTCCACTTT CASGLGGSSPLHF
TRBJ2-7 - TRBV6-5 TRBD2 TGTGCCAGCAGTTATGCGACTAGCGGGTGGGGGGAGCAGTACTTC CASSYATSGWGEQYF
TRBJ1-1 once TRBV13 TRBD1 TGTGCCAGCAGCTTCAGGGGGGCTGAAGCTTTCTTT CASSFRGAEAFF